Listed below are T cell receptor beta chains from one sample, sequenced in a study of blood T cell repertoires in COVID-19. The repertoire was sequenced with immunoSEQ multiplex PCR; TCRdb's copy has only in-frame clones and lacks some. The sample shows hundreds of thousands of clones, 70% to 90% of them seen only once. Sequenced: peripheral blood. These receptor sequences come from a man aged 60 to 75 with acute or convalescent COVID-19. Each CDR3 is given with its conserved first and last residue. D genes are given only for firm matches.

TRBV3-1/TRBV3-2	16	NA	TRBJ1-1	CASSQGEPGPNTEAFF
TRBV18	12	NA	TRBJ2-1	CASSPTPDEQFF
TRBV6-5	15	NA	TRBJ2-1	CASSSTGPPYNEQFF
TRBV3-1/TRBV3-2	13	NA	TRBJ1-2	CASSQGGLRGYTF
TRBV6-5	15	NA	TRBJ1-1	CASSRQGSVGTEAFF
TRBV18	14	TRBD1	TRBJ1-1	CASSQQGANTEAFF
TRBV28	15	NA	TRBJ2-1	CASSLWRGPGDEQFF
TRBV4-1	17	TRBD2	TRBJ2-1	CASSQDLAGVPYNEQFF
TRBV3-1/TRBV3-2	17	TRBD2	TRBJ2-1	CASSPFLAAGGNNEQFF
TRBV20-1	14	NA	TRBJ1-6	CSASPGGWNSPLHF
TRBV5-4	15	TRBD1	TRBJ1-1	CASSPGTGSEVEAFF
TRBV5-8	16	NA	TRBJ1-2	CASSHRVLLTNYGYTF
TRBV5-1	16	TRBD2	TRBJ2-5	CASSPGVLAAQETQYF
TRBV2	15	TRBD1	TRBJ2-5	CASKRTGGGGETQYF
TRBV28	14	NA	TRBJ1-3	CASMGPGTGNTIYF
TRBV27	15	NA	TRBJ2-7	CASSNLRTVAGEQYF
TRBV21-1	10	NA	TRBJ1-2	CASPFPGYTF
TRBV13	15	NA	TRBJ2-1	CASSSDLRRDNEQFF
TRBV2	15	TRBD2	TRBJ2-1	CASKVSGGYYNEQFF
TRBV6-5	15	TRBD1	TRBJ2-3	CASSQDRGGLVTQYF
TRBV20-1	17	NA	TRBJ1-3	CSASLGGARYSGNTIYF
TRBV9	14	TRBD2	TRBJ2-7	CASSVLADHYEQYF
TRBV6-2/TRBV6-3	16	NA	TRBJ2-5	CASSSHGRGYQETQYF
TRBV19	15	NA	TRBJ2-7	CASSSRTEASYEQYF
TRBV19	15	NA	TRBJ2-3	CASSISGGSTDTQYF
TRBV28	14	TRBD1	TRBJ1-4	CASSFRQGGEKLFF
TRBV19	12	NA	TRBJ2-5	CASSISQETQYF
TRBV18	19	NA	TRBJ2-7	CASSPRGTPGRGSSYEQYF
TRBV9	16	NA	TRBJ2-4	CASSPAPVGAKNIQYF
TRBV7-2	15	NA	TRBJ2-5	CASSPSRGNQETQYF
TRBV11-3	20	TRBD2	TRBJ2-2	CASSLALGTSGGENTGELFF
TRBV9	18	TRBD2	TRBJ2-2	CASSVLTSGGTNTGELFF
TRBV2	14	NA	TRBJ2-7	CASSAQQGPYEQYF
TRBV7-6	16	NA	TRBJ1-6	CASSLVVAPGDSPLHF
TRBV5-1	14	NA	TRBJ1-1	CASRTGSLDTEAFF
TRBV5-1	15	NA	TRBJ2-1	CASSIQTRSYNEQFF
TRBV9	15	NA	TRBJ1-1	CASGLGGAGNTEAFF
TRBV7-2	17	TRBD2	TRBJ2-7	CASSPRTSGGARYEQYF
TRBV6-2/TRBV6-3	15	NA	TRBJ2-1	CASSDPRQAKGEQFF
TRBV28	14	NA	TRBJ1-3	CASRSGPGGNTIYF
TRBV19	14	TRBD2	TRBJ2-5	CASSVSGGQETQYF
TRBV18	12	NA	TRBJ1-4	CASSREGEKLFF
TRBV7-2	17	TRBD2	TRBJ2-7	CASSPRASGGAQDEQYF
TRBV10-3	12	NA	TRBJ2-1	CTISRTDNEQFF
TRBV7-9	14	TRBD1	TRBJ1-5	CASSPGTGNQPQHF
TRBV9	15	NA	TRBJ2-5	CASSPMNSGPETQYF
TRBV7-3	15	TRBD1	TRBJ2-5	CASSFRTGGLETQYF
TRBV11-1	15	TRBD2	TRBJ2-7	CASSLSSGASYEQYF
TRBV19	16	TRBD1	TRBJ1-2	CASSIAGAGGIYGYTF
TRBV5-1	12	NA	TRBJ2-5	CASSISGETQYF